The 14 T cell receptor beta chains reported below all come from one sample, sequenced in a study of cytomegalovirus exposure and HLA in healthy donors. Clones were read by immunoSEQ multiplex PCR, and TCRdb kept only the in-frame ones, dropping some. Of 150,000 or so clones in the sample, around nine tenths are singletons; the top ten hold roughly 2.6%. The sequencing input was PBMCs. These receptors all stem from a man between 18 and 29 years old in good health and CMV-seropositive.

CDR3 region: CASTGSSYEQYF. The CDR3 coding sequence is TGTGCCAGCACGGGAAGCTCCTACGAGCAGTACTTC. V usage is TRBV27 and J usage is TRBJ2-7; D possibly corresponds to TRBD2 (5 bases). The CDR3 spans 12 residues. Germline V gene lookup returns CDR1 MNHEY and CDR2 SMNVEV (reference sequence). Trimming left V 7 bases short and J 0 bases short, with 7 bases between.

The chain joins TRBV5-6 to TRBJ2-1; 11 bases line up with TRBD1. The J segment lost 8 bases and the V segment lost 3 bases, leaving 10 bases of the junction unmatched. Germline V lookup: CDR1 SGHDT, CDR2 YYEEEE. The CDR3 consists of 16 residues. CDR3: CASSSSGTGGFHEQFF. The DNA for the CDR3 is TGTGCCAGCAGCTCATCCGGGACAGGGGGGTTTCATGAGCAGTTCTTC. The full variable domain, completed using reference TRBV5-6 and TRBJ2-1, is DAGVTQSPTHLIKTRGQQVTLRCSPKSGHDTVSWYQQALGQGPQFIFQYYEEEERQRGNFPDRFSGHQFPNYSSELNVNALLLGDSALYLCASSSSGTGGFHEQFFGPGTRLTVL.

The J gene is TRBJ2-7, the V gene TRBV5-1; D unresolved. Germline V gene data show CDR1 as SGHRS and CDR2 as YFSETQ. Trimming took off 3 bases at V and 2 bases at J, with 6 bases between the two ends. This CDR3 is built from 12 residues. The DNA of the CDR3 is TGCGCCAGCAGCTCTACTGCCTACGAGCAGTACTTC. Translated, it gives CASSSTAYEQYF.

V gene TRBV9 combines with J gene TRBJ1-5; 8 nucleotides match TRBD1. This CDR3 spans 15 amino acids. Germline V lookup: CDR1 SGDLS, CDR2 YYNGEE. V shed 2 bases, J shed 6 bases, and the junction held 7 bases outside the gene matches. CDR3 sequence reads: CASSVSGGAGQPQHF. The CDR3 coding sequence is TGTGCCAGCAGCGTTTCAGGGGGCGCGGGTCAGCCCCAGCATTTT.

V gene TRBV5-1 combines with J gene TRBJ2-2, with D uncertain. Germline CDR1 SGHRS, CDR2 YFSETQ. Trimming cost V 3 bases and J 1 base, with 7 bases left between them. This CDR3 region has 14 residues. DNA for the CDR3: TGCGCCAGCAGCTGGAGCAGGAACACCGGGGAGCTGTTTTTT. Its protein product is CASSWSRNTGELFF.

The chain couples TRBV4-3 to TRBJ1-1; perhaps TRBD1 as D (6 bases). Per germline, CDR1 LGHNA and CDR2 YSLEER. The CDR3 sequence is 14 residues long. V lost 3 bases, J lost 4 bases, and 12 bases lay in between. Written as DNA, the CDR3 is TGCGCCAGCAGCCATGCAGGGGAAGGCACTGAAGCTTTCTTT. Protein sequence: CASSHAGEGTEAFF.

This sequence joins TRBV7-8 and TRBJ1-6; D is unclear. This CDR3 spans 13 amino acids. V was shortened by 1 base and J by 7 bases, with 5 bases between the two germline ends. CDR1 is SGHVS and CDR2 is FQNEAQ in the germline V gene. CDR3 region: CASSLDWNSPLHF. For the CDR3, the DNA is TGTGCCAGCAGCTTAGACTGGAATTCACCCCTCCACTTT. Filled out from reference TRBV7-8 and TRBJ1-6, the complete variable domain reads GAGVSQSPRYKVAKRGQDVALRCDPISGHVSLFWYQQALGQGPEFLTYFQNEAQLDKSGLPSDRFFAERPEGSVSTLKIQRTQQEDSAVYLCASSLDWNSPLHFGNGTRLTVT.

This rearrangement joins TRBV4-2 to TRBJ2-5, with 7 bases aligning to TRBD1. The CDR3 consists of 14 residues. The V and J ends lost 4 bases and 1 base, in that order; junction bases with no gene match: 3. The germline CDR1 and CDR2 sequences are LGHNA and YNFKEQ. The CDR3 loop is CASSPGGSQETQYF. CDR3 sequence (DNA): TGTGCCAGCAGCCCAGGGGGTTCCCAAGAGACCCAGTACTTC.

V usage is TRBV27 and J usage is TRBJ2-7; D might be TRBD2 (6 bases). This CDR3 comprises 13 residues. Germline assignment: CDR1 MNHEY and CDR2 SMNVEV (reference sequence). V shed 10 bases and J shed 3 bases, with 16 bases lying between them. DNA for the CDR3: TGTGCCACCGGGGTAAGCGGGTTCTACGAGCAGTACTTC. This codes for CATGVSGFYEQYF.

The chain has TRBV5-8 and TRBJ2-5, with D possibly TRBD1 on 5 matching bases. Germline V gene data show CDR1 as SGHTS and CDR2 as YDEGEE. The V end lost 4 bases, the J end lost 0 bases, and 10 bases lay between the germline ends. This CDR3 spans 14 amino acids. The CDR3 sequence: CASSANRNQETQYF. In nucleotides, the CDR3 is TGTGCCAGCAGCGCTAACAGGAACCAAGAGACCCAGTACTTC.

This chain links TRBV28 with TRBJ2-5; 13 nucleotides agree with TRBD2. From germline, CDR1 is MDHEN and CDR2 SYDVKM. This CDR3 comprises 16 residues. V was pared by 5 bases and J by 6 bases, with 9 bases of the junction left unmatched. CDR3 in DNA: TGTGCCAGCAGTGCATCCGGGACTAGCGGGGTACAGACCCAGTACTTC. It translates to CASSASGTSGVQTQYF.

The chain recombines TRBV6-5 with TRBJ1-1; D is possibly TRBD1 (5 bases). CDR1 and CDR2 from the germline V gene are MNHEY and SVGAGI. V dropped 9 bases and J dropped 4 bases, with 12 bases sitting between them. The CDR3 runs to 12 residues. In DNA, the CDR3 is TGTGCCAGGAAGGGGCCAGGCACTGAAGCTTTCTTT. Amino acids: CARKGPGTEAFF.

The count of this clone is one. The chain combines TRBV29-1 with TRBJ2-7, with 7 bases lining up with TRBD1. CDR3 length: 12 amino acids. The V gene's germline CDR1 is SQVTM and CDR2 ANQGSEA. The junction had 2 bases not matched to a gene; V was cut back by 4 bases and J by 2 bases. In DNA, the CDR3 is TGCAGCGTTGGGGACAGTCCCTACGAGCAGTACTTC. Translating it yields CSVGDSPYEQYF.

CDR3 loop: CASSLGTSGGIYNEQFF. CDR3 sequence (DNA): TGTGCCAGCAGCTTAGGCACTAGCGGGGGGATCTACAATGAGCAGTTCTTC. V gene TRBV13 combines with J gene TRBJ2-1; 12 bases are shared with TRBD2. From germline, CDR1 is PRHDT and CDR2 FYEKMQ (reference sequence). V lost 0 bases and J lost 3; bases outside the gene matches: 3. The CDR3 spans 17 residues.